Below are 10 T cell receptor beta chains sequenced from a single sample in a study of monozygotic twins with inflammatory bowel disease. From its re-call of the 5' RACE reads, TCRdb lists each CDR3 protein once, without DNA. This table lists 400,000 or so distinct CDR3 sequences. Material for sequencing was blood. The origin of the receptors is a human donor with ulcerative colitis or Crohn's disease, or a healthy co-twin of an affected twin (not recorded which).

The chain uses TRBV7-2 and TRBJ2-2; TCRdb's D call, TRBD1, is unchecked because there is no DNA. This CDR3 is built from 15 residues. Per the germline V gene, CDR1 is SGHTA and CDR2 is FQGNSA. The CDR3 is CASSRGQLNTGELFF. Combining the CDR3 with reference TRBV7-2 and TRBJ2-2 gives the whole variable domain GAGVSQSPSNKVTEKGKDVELRCDPISGHTALYWYRQSLGQGLEFLIYFQGNSAPDKSGLPSDRFSAERTGGSVSTLTIQRTQQEDSAVYLCASSRGQLNTGELFFGEGSRLTVL.

V and J are TRBV14 and TRBJ2-1; there is no DNA to check the TCRdb D call of TRBD2. Germline values: CDR1 SGHDN, CDR2 FVKESK. This CDR3 is built from 15 residues. The CDR3 loop reads CASSQNSGALGEQFF.

This sequence joins TRBV12-3 or TRBV12-4 and TRBJ1-4. The CDR3 is made up of 14 amino acids. The CDR3 reads CASSLYGINEKLFF.

The chain recombines TRBV3-1 with TRBJ2-1. Germline loops: CDR1 LGHDT, CDR2 YNNKEL (reference sequence). The CDR3 extends over 13 amino acids. The CDR3 here is CASSLAAHNEQFF.

This chain joins TRBV30 and TRBJ2-3; without DNA, the TCRdb call of TRBD2 cannot be checked. The length of the CDR3 is 16 residues. Germline V gene sequence: CDR1 GTSNPN, CDR2 SVGIG (reference sequence). CDR3: CAWKGLAGGGTDTQYF. Full variable domain (missing parts from reference TRBV30 and TRBJ2-3): SQTIHQWPATLVQPVGSPLSLECTVEGTSNPNLYWYRQAAGRGLQLLFYSVGIGQISSEVPQNLSASRPQDRQFILSSKKLLLSDSGFYLCAWKGLAGGGTDTQYFGPGTRLTVL.

The V and J genes are TRBV7-9 and TRBJ2-3. Germline lookup yields CDR1 SEHNR and CDR2 FQNEAQ (reference sequence). The length of the CDR3 is 12 residues. This CDR3 reads CASSAGSDTQYF. The full variable domain, with the rest looked up from reference TRBV7-9 and TRBJ2-3, is DTGVSQNPRHKITKRGQNVTFRCDPISEHNRLYWYRQTLGQGPEFLTYFQNEAQLEKSRLLSDRFSAERPKGSFSTLEIQRTEQGDSAMYLCASSAGSDTQYFGPGTRLTVL.

The chain is built from TRBV11-1 and TRBJ2-1; TCRdb reports TRBD2, a call that lacks DNA to check it against. CDR3 length: 18 residues. CDR1 is SGHAT and CDR2 is FQDESV in the germline V gene (reference sequence). This CDR3 reads CASSLGLAGSSSYNEQFF.

The V gene is TRBV7-9, the J gene TRBJ2-3; the D call from TCRdb, TRBD1, cannot be confirmed without DNA. The CDR3 covers 14 residues. Germline V gene lookup returns CDR1 SEHNR and CDR2 FQNEAQ (reference sequence). The CDR3: CASSQLGGADTQYF. Combining the CDR3 with reference TRBV7-9 and TRBJ2-3 gives the whole variable domain DTGVSQNPRHKITKRGQNVTFRCDPISEHNRLYWYRQTLGQGPEFLTYFQNEAQLEKSRLLSDRFSAERPKGSFSTLEIQRTEQGDSAMYLCASSQLGGADTQYFGPGTRLTVL.

The chain joins TRBV5-6 to TRBJ1-1. The CDR3 totals 15 residues. CDR1 is SGHDT and CDR2 is YYEEEE in the germline V gene. The CDR3 sequence is CASSFRGGSWTEAFF.

The chain links TRBV12-5 to TRBJ2-2; the TCRdb call, TRBD2, lacks DNA for checking. Germline V gene sequence: CDR1 LGHNT, CDR2 FRNRAP. The CDR3 spans 15 residues. The CDR3 sequence is CASNPLAGGPGELFF.